This passage covers 20 T cell receptor beta chains from one sample sequenced in a study of blood T cell repertoires in COVID-19. The table came from immunoSEQ multiplex PCR; TCRdb's copy has only in-frame clones and leaves some out. The sample has about 200,000 clones, about four fifths seen once. Sequenced material: peripheral blood. These TCRs come from a man aged 55 to 69 with acute or convalescent COVID-19.

The V and J genes are TRBV4-2 and TRBJ2-1; 9 bases agree with TRBD2. With V trimmed by 0 bases and J by 8 bases, 2 bases remained unmatched. CDR3 size: 14 residues. Germline values: CDR1 LGHNA, CDR2 YNFKEQ. CDR3 in DNA: TGTGCCAGCAGCCAAGATATAGCGGGGGATGAGCAGTTCTTC. Translating it yields CASSQDIAGDEQFF.

This sequence joins TRBV6-5 and TRBJ1-1; 7 nucleotides align to TRBD1. CDR1 and CDR2 (germline): MNHEY, SVGAGI. The CDR3 extends over 15 amino acids. Losses at the gene ends were 8 bases for V and 6 bases for J; bases not matched to a gene: 15. The CDR3 reads CASLGTARGEAEAFF. CDR3 nucleotide sequence: TGTGCCAGCTTGGGGACAGCCAGGGGGGAGGCTGAAGCTTTCTTT.

This clone was counted a single time. This rearrangement joins TRBV5-4 to TRBJ2-1; TRBD2 matches 12 bases. Germline assignment: CDR1 SGHNT and CDR2 YYREEE (reference sequence). The CDR3 covers 18 residues. Germline trimming cut 6 bases from V and 1 base from J; bases unmatched to any gene: 11. DNA for the CDR3: TGTGCCAGCACCGTGGGACTAGCGGGCCTTTTTTCCTACAATGAGCAGTTCTTC. Amino acid sequence: CASTVGLAGLFSYNEQFF.

The V gene is TRBV6-5, the J gene TRBJ1-1; 7 positions agree with TRBD1. The CDR3 extends over 12 amino acids. Trimming cost V 4 bases and J 6 bases; bases outside gene matches: 2. The V gene's germline CDR1 is MNHEY and CDR2 SVGAGI. This chain's CDR3 is CASSFQGAEAFF. CDR3 bases: TGTGCCAGCAGTTTTCAGGGGGCTGAAGCTTTCTTT.

This clone appeared once. V usage is TRBV5-1 and J usage is TRBJ2-5, with a weak D call TRBD2 (5 bases). Germline V gives CDR1 SGHRS, CDR2 YFSETQ. This CDR3 contains 13 residues. V lost 2 bases to trimming and J lost 5 bases, with 10 bases between them. The CDR3: CASSFLTGETQYF. The CDR3, as DNA: TGCGCCAGCAGCTTCCTGACGGGGGAGACCCAGTACTTC.

This rearrangement joins TRBV7-7 to TRBJ2-5, with a tentative D call TRBD2 (7 bases). The CDR3 has 13 residues. The germline V gene encodes CDR1 SSHAT and CDR2 FNYEAQ (reference sequence). Trimming took off 2 bases at V and 7 bases at J, with 11 bases between the two ends. The CDR3, as DNA: TGTGCCAGCAGCTTAATAGGGGGGGGGACCCAGTACTTC. The encoded protein is CASSLIGGGTQYF.

The chain employs TRBV7-3 and TRBJ2-1; D perhaps matches TRBD1 (5 bases). The ends were cut back, 2 bases at V and 3 bases at J, with 8 bases in the middle. CDR1 and CDR2 from the germline V gene are SGHTA and FQGTGA. The CDR3 loop spans 14 amino acids. CDR3 amino acids: CASSLSTGYNEQFF. The DNA of the CDR3 is TGTGCCAGCAGCTTATCTACAGGCTACAATGAGCAGTTCTTC.

The rearrangement joins TRBV4-1 to TRBJ2-4; tentatively, D is TRBD2 (6 bases). Trimming shortened V by 1 base and J by 3 bases, and 19 bases separated the two germline ends. CDR1 and CDR2 from the germline V gene are MGHRA and YSYEKL. This CDR3 region has 18 residues. The CDR3 region is CASSQGFQVAEIKNIQYF. CDR3 DNA sequence: TGCGCCAGCAGCCAAGGATTCCAGGTAGCGGAGATCAAAAACATTCAGTACTTC.

The genes are TRBV6-7 and TRBJ1-1, with 8 bases fitting TRBD1. TRBV6-7 is designated an ORF whose function remains uncertain. This CDR3 comprises 14 residues. Germline trimming cut 3 bases from V and 6 bases from J; bases unmatched to any gene: 6. The CDR3 DNA reads as TGTGCCAGCAGTTATCTGACAGGGGACCCTGAAGCTTTCTTT. As protein: CASSYLTGDPEAFF.

The V and J genes are TRBV5-4 and TRBJ1-2; D perhaps matches TRBD1 (5 bases). Germline V gene data show CDR1 as SGHNT and CDR2 as YYREEE (reference sequence). There are 17 residues in the CDR3. Trimming removed 0 bases at V and 2 bases at J, with 17 bases between. CDR3 in DNA: TGTGCCAGCAGCTTGGGGGGTGGGCAGGGTGTAAACTATGGCTACACCTTC. Translated, it gives CASSLGGGQGVNYGYTF.

The chain joins TRBV6-6 to TRBJ1-5; TRBD1 agrees at 10 bases. The CDR3 covers 15 residues. After removal of 7 bases from V and 4 bases from J, the junction contained 7 bases not matched to a gene. Germline V CDR1 and CDR2: MNHNY, SVGAGI (reference sequence). The CDR3 reads CASNEDRGINQPQHF. The DNA of the CDR3 is TGTGCCAGCAACGAGGACAGGGGGATTAATCAGCCCCAGCATTTT.

The chain joins TRBV29-1 to TRBJ2-3, with 10 bases that match TRBD2. The CDR3 totals 18 residues. The germline gives CDR1 SQVTM, CDR2 ANQGSEA. Trimming at V came to 6 bases and at J to 0 bases, leaving 15 bases not matched to a gene. CDR3 sequence (DNA): TGCAGCGTGAGGGGGAACTTACTAGCGGGATATAGCACAGATACGCAGTATTTT. This codes for CSVRGNLLAGYSTDTQYF.

The V call is TRBV28, the J call TRBJ1-1; D is possibly TRBD1 (6 bases). Germline lookup yields CDR1 MDHEN and CDR2 SYDVKM. V lost 7 bases to trimming and J lost 10 bases, with 16 bases between them. The CDR3 totals 12 residues. CDR3 nucleotide sequence: TGTGCCAGCACGACAAACAGGGAGGGAGCTTTCTTT. Translating it yields CASTTNREGAFF.

This clone came up a few times. The V and J genes are TRBV27 and TRBJ2-7, with 9 bases matching TRBD2. The V and J ends lost 4 bases and 0 bases, in that order; junction bases with no gene match: 7. The CDR3 sequence is 16 residues long. Germline CDR1 MNHEY, CDR2 SMNVEV (reference sequence). CDR3 sequence (DNA): TGTGCCAGCAGTTCCTCTTCTAGCGGGATCTCCTACGAGCAGTACTTC. Its protein is CASSSSSSGISYEQYF.

The rearrangement joins TRBV12-5 to TRBJ2-4; maybe TRBD2 (5 bases). The germline V gene encodes CDR1 LGHNT and CDR2 FRNRAP. The CDR3 runs 15 residues. Trimming shortened V by 4 bases and J by 0 bases, and 10 bases separated the two germline ends. The CDR3 nucleotides are TGTGCTAGTGGTTCCTCTGGACTAGCCAAAAACATTCAGTACTTC. Protein: CASGSSGLAKNIQYF.

The chain links TRBV7-2 to TRBJ1-2, with D possibly TRBD1 on 5 matching bases. V lost 5 bases to trimming and J lost 0 bases, with 10 bases between them. There are 14 residues in the CDR3. The germline V gene has CDR1 SGHTA and CDR2 FQGNSA. The CDR3 nucleotides are TGTGCCAGCAGCCCCCGACAGTCTAACTATGGCTACACCTTC. This encodes CASSPRQSNYGYTF.

The chain carries TRBV7-2 and TRBJ2-5; a weak D match, TRBD2 (6 bases). Between the trimmed V and J ends, which lost 8 bases and 4 bases, there was a span of 11 bases. CDR1 is SGHTA and CDR2 is FQGNSA in the germline V gene. The CDR3 spans 12 residues. The DNA of the CDR3 is TGTGCCAGCGGAGGGGTTGGAGAGACCCAGTACTTC. This gives the protein CASGGVGETQYF.

The DNA of the CDR3 is TGTGCCAGCAGTGATCCCGGGTTTGGTGGCTACACCTTC. It encodes CASSDPGFGGYTF. This chain links TRBV25-1 with TRBJ1-2, with D uncertain. Trimming cost V 3 bases and J 7 bases, with 12 bases left between them. This CDR3 has 13 residues. From germline, CDR1 is MGHDK and CDR2 SYGVNS.

The rearrangement links TRBV7-2 to TRBJ1-5; 10 nucleotides agree with TRBD1. CDR1 and CDR2 (germline): SGHTA, FQGNSA. V lost 5 bases to trimming and J lost 0 bases; unmatched junction nucleotides: 7. The CDR3 is 17 amino acids. In nucleotides, the CDR3 is TGTGCCAGCAGCAACCGGGACAGGGGATATAGCAATCAGCCCCAGCATTTT. This encodes CASSNRDRGYSNQPQHF.

The chain couples TRBV13 to TRBJ2-3; D ambiguous. CDR3 length: 14 residues. Germline assignment: CDR1 PRHDT and CDR2 FYEKMQ (reference sequence). The V end was cut by 2 bases, the J end by 2 bases, with 8 bases between. The CDR3 nucleotides are TGTGCCAGCAGCTTACAGTCCCCCACAGATACGCAGTATTTT. It specifies CASSLQSPTDTQYF.